This T cell receptor beta chain originates from a study of identical twins' blood T cells (dated by TCRdb to the early 2010s). A note on the overall study: Approximately 51 million Illumina reads were obtained across some twelve libraries, comprising six alpha-chain and six beta-chain libraries. Using next-generation sequencing, the study compared the TCR alpha and beta chain repertoires of three pairs of monozygous twins to assess how genetics influences repertoire formation.

Six healthy women forming three monozygous twin pairs were used as donors. All three twin pairs had been raised together and were thought likely to have encountered the same vaccines and infectious agents. TCR cDNA libraries were prepared from RNA that had been isolated from peripheral blood mononuclear cells. In the case of this clonotype: It lacks a known antigen. No quality values exist for individual bases; no much larger clone is one base distant.

From the germline V gene (reference sequence), CDR1 is MNHNY and CDR2 is SVGAGI. The CDR3 starts with the cysteine, ends with the phenylalanine, and has 19 residues. Only the CDR3 portion is preserved as DNA: 57 bases, with reading frame beginning at the first base. V lost 6 bases and J lost 2 bases, and the count of bases not matched to a germline gene is 18. Library generation was performed with 5' RACE. TCRdb lists the instrument as Illumina Genome Analyzer IIx. RNA-based TCR cDNA libraries were prepared by a previously described protocol with several modifications. To prevent cross-contamination, barcodes specific to each sample were added to both ends of every TCR cDNA library during cDNA synthesis and amplification. Per the original workflow: Between about 100,000 and nearly 500,000 clonotypes were identified per individual, and roughly 2.2 to 3.6 million CDR3-containing reads were obtained per library. Reads with improper barcode index combinations were discarded, and clonesets were then built for each library with the MiTCR software. MiTCR filtered or rescued low-quality reads and corrected PCR and sequencing errors when assembling CDR3 clonotypes. Artificial out-of-frame clonotypes were removed by being mapped to in-frame sequences, with one indel in the CDR3 allowed. Similarity in V and J gene usage between donors was calculated as the Jensen-Shannon divergence divided by the mean entropy. TCRdb passed the public sequencing reads through fastp at Q25 and MiXCR, retaining productive beta sequences. Entries are consolidated by CDR3 protein sequence, retaining the most common genes and DNA. In this record, the V and J calls reflect TCRdb's handling and not the investigators' own analysis. The sample yields roughly 340,000 distinct CDR3 sequences; roughly 31% were counted once. Clones ranked in the top ten supply 5.5% to 7% of the sample.

On the study overall, not on this receptor specifically: The count of CDR3 clonotypes shared by two donors depended mainly on the product of the two donors' cloneset sizes, and twins did not clearly depart from this trend. Looking at the most abundant TCRbeta clonotypes, every donor had more CDR3 sequences in common with her twin than with unrelated donors. V gene usage, even among non-selected out-of-frame TCRbeta clonotypes, was reported to be markedly more similar within twin pairs than between unrelated donors. Because the twins were reared together, environmental influences could not be ruled out as the explanation for twin similarity. Validation by independent studies was stated to be required for the proposed role of the TCRalpha J segment in MHC recognition during thymic selection.

The sample was PBMCs. The source is a woman aged 18 to 55 in good health. The V gene is TRBV6-6 and the J gene is TRBJ2-3, and TRBD1 matches 9 of the central bases. In nucleotides, the sequence is TGTGCCAGCAGGCAACAGGGGGCCGGGGGGAGAGCCCACACAGATACGCAGTATTTT. Its protein reads: CASRQQGAGGRAHTDTQYF.